The clone carrying this T cell receptor beta chain came up once. No antigen is known for it. J was trimmed by 0 bases and V by 5 bases; bases with no gene match: 6. This CDR3 region has 15 residues. Germline loops: CDR1 LNHDA, CDR2 SQIVND (reference sequence). Produced via immunoSEQ multiplex PCR; TCRdb's table is partial and in-frame only. The data show approximately 99,000 clones, with roughly 90% seen just once and roughly 0.31% held by the top ten. The sample originates from a study of Tregs in tolerant kidney transplant recipients. Notes on the study in general: Biological reproducibility was not directly addressed, but technical replication error appeared minimal. Some patients' samples used different primers over time, so nucleotide sequences weren't comparable. The most relevant donor-specific Treg TCRbeta repertoire apparently came from expansion with activated donor B cells.

The sequences come from CD4+ T cells from blood, collected before the transplant. This TCR was sampled from a human donor who received a combined kidney and bone marrow transplant. The chain is built from TRBV19 and TRBJ1-1; 7 bases match TRBD1. This CDR3 reads CASSPPGQLNTEAFF. CDR3 bases: TGTGCCAGTAGTCCCCCGGGACAGCTGAACACTGAAGCTTTCTTT.